This T cell receptor beta chain appears in the sequencing data of a study of CD8 T cells in Susac syndrome. After extraction with the RNeasy kit, 0.5 to 1 ug of the RNA was reverse transcribed using random hexamers. Across 54 Vbeta and 13 Jbeta, immunoSEQ multiplex PCR amplified TCR beta CDR3. Using its own MiXCR run on the immunoSEQ multiplex PCR reads, TCRdb lists one record per CDR3 protein. Among about 73,000 distinct CDR3 sequences listed, about 95% were seen once. Sequencing targeted TCR beta in blood CD8+ and CD4+ T cells. The patients who served as multiple sclerosis controls were treatment-naive and had stable or active relapsing-remitting disease that fulfilled the revised McDonald criteria. TEMRA cells underwent FACS enrichment and CD8+ and CD4+ T cells underwent negative isolation. Sequenced: CD8+ T cells from PBMCs. This clonotype originated in a human donor with multiple sclerosis.

As DNA, the CDR3 is TGCACCAGCAGCCAAGATCCCCCCGACGCTTTCTTT. It translates to CTSSQDPPDAFF. The chain links TRBV1 to TRBJ1-1; the D call in the table, TRBD1, was not verified against the DNA. TRBV1 is annotated as a pseudogene. The CDR3 totals 12 residues.